What follows describes a single T cell receptor (beta chain). This clonotype appeared many times. Its binding antigen is unknown. No quality values exist for individual bases; no much larger clone is one base distant. Reading from cysteine to phenylalanine, the CDR3 counts 15 amino acids. The retained sequence is limited to the CDR3, 45 bases, with the frame set at the first base. The germline V gene encodes CDR1 MNHEY and CDR2 SVGAGI. V sheds 1 base and J sheds 1 base, leaving 5 bases between their ends. Instrument on record: Illumina HiSeq 1500. The raw public data were reprocessed by TCRdb itself: fastp quality trimming at Q25, MiXCR clonotype calling, in-frame beta chains only. Rows are combined by CDR3 protein, so each entry shows the most common genes and DNA. The sample contains some 150,000 distinct CDR3 sequences, 23% of them found a single time. Roughly 11% of the sample rests with the top ten.

This specimen belongs to a study of T cell repertoires in cytomegalovirus infection (dated by TCRdb to between 2018 and 2020). The study in broad terms: The HLA type of each donor mattered for the analysis, because public TCR beta signatures pointed to carriage of CMV infection along with the matching HLA type. Overall study results and their limits: In the ex vivo response, HLA-C-restricted CMV-specific TCR beta clonotypes were dominant, and in two of eight donors the single most frequent clonotype came from this HLA-C-restricted group. Carriers of CMV infection plus the relevant HLA type were discriminated by the cumulative frequency of public TCR beta family members in the study cohort and in an independent roughly 350-donor cohort.

The clonotype originates from a human donor in good health (CMV status not recorded). Some clones in this sample may be carry-over from other donors' samples. The sequenced sample consisted of PBMCs. The chain is assembled from TRBV6-5 and TRBJ2-6, with the identity of the D gene unclear. The nucleotide sequence reads TGTGCCAGCAGTTACTGGCAGTCTGGGGCCAACGTCCTGACTTTC. This is translated as CASSYWQSGANVLTF.